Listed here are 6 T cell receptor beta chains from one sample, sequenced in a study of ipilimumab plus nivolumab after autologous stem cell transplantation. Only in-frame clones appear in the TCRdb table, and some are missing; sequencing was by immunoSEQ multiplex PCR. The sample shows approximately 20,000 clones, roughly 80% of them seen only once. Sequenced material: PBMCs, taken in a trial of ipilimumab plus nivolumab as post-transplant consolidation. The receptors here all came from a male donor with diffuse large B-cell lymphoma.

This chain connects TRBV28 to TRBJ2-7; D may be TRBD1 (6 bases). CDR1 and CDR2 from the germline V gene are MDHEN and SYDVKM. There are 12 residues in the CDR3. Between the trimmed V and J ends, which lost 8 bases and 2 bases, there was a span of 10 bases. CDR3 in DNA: TGTGCCAGCTCTCAGGGGCCCTACGAGCAGTACTTC. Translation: CASSQGPYEQYF.

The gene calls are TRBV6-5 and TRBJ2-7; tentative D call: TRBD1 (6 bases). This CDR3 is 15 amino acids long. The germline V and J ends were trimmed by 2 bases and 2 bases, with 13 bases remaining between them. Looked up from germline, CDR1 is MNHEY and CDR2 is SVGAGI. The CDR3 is CASSYKGTPTYEQYF. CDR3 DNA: TGTGCCAGCAGTTACAAAGGGACACCTACCTACGAGCAGTACTTC.

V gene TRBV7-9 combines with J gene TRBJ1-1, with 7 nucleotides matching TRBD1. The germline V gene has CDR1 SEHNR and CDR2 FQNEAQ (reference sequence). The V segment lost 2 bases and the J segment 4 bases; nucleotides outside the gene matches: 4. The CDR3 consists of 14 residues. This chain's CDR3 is CASSLQGGSTEAFF. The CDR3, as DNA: TGTGCCAGCAGCTTACAGGGGGGAAGCACTGAAGCTTTCTTT.

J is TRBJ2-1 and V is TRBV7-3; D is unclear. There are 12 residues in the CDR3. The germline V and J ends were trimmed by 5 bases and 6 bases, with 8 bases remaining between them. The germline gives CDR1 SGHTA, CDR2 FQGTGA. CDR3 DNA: TGTGCCAGCAGCCCTGAAGGCAATGAGCAGTTCTTC. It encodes CASSPEGNEQFF.

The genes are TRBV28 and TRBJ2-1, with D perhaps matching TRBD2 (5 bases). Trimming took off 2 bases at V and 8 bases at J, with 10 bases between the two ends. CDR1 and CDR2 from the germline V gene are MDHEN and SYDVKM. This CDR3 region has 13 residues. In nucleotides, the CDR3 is TGTGCCAGCAGTTTAGGTGGGAGTGATGAGCAGTTCTTC. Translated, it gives CASSLGGSDEQFF.

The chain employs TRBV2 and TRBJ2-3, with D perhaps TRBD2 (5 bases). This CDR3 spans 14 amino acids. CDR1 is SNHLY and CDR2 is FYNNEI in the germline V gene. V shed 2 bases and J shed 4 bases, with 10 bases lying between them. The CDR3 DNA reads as TGTGCCAGCAGTGAATATGCGGGTTCAGATACGCAGTATTTT. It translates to CASSEYAGSDTQYF.